This T cell receptor beta chain originates from a study of siplizumab effects on memory and regulatory T cells. Germline-derived CDR1 and CDR2 are MDHEN and SYDVKM. This CDR3 spans 14 amino acids. V was pared by 4 bases and J by 6 bases, with 16 bases between. The assay was immunoSEQ multiplex PCR, and TCRdb's table has in-frame clones only and misses some. Of about 85,000 clones detected, 95% appear once; the ten largest clones hold approximately 18%. The chain is built from TRBV28 and TRBJ2-7, with unresolved D. The source is a human donor in good health. Material for sequencing was CD8+ T cells sorted from blood. The DNA of the CDR3 is TGTGCCAGCAGTTCATTGATAGGTTTTCGCGAGCAGTACTTC. This codes for CASSSLIGFREQYF.